This T cell receptor (beta chain) was sequenced during a study of cytomegalovirus exposure and HLA in healthy donors. General study findings and limits: The study had only CMV serostatus as immune exposure information. Association with HLA alleles at 0.05 false discovery rate was found for 16,951 TCR beta sequences in a later analysis.

PCR involved 60 Vbeta and 13 Jbeta primers. Assay used: immunoSEQ multiplex PCR; TCRdb lists only in-frame clones, some missing. The profile shows about 100,000 clones, about four fifths of them singletons. Of note for this clone: What it binds is not known.

The CDR3 covers 13 residues. Between the trimmed V and J ends, which lost 1 base and 1 base, there was a span of 5 bases. The germline V gene encodes CDR1 SGHRS and CDR2 YFSETQ. Though probably carrying unrecorded immune exposures, donors were nominally healthy at sampling. The origin of this receptor is a man in his forties in good health and CMV-seropositive. Sequencing used PBMCs. This rearrangement joins TRBV5-1 to TRBJ1-1; D unresolved. The CDR3: CASSLTGNTEAFF. In nucleotides, the CDR3 is TGCGCCAGCAGCTTGACCGGGAACACTGAAGCTTTCTTT. Combining the CDR3 with reference TRBV5-1 and TRBJ1-1 gives the whole variable domain KAGVTQTPRYLIKTRGQQVTLSCSPISGHRSVSWYQQTPGQGLQFLFEYFSETQRNKGNFPGRFSGRQFSNSRSEMNVSTLELGDSALYLCASSLTGNTEAFFGQGTRLTVV.